This T cell receptor beta chain was captured in a study of CD8 T cells in Susac syndrome. Deletions cut 1 base from V and 7 bases from J, with 8 bases between. CDR1 is SGHDN, CDR2 FVKESK, per germline. This CDR3 spans 12 amino acids. An input of about 0.5 to 1 ug of RNA was subjected to reverse transcription using random hexamers. TCRdb re-called the immunoSEQ multiplex PCR reads through MiXCR, storing one row per CDR3 protein. The table records 110,000 to 150,000 distinct CDR3 sequences, approximately 94% of them present only once. This sequence originates from a human donor with Susac syndrome. The chain recombines TRBV14 with TRBJ2-7; no definite D call. Sequencing used CD4+ T cells from PBMCs. This CDR3 is CASSQGIIEQYF. CDR3 DNA sequence: TGTGCCAGCAGCCAAGGGATAATAGAGCAGTACTTC.